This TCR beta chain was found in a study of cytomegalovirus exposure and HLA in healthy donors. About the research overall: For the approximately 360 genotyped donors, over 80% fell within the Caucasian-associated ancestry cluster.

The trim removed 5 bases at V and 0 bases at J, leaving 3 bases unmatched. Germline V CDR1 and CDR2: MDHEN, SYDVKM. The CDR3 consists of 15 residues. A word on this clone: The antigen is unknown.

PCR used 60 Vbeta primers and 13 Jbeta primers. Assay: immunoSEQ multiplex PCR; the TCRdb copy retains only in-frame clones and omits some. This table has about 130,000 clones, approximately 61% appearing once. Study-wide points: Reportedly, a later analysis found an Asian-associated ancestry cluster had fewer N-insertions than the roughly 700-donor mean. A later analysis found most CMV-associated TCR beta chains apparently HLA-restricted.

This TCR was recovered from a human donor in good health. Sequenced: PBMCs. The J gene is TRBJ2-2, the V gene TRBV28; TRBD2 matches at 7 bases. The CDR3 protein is CASSLGLSNTGELFF. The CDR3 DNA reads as TGTGCCAGCAGTCTGGGACTATCGAACACCGGGGAGCTGTTTTTT.